Presented here are 30 T cell receptor beta chains from one specimen sequenced in a study of T cell responses to AZD1222 COVID-19 vaccine. Assay: immunoSEQ multiplex PCR; the TCRdb copy retains only in-frame clones and omits some. Of roughly 100,000 clones in the sample, roughly 90% were seen once. The starting material was peripheral blood, obtained on day 0 of AZD1222 vaccination. Receptor source: an adult in good health.

The chain combines TRBV7-9 with TRBJ2-5, with 13 bases fitting TRBD2. Trimming took 5 bases from V and 3 from J; bases not matched to a gene: 15. Germline loops: CDR1 SEHNR, CDR2 FQNEAQ (reference sequence). The CDR3 covers 19 residues. Written as DNA, the CDR3 is TGTGCCAGCAGCGAACGTAGGACTAGCGGGAGTGGGGGAAAAGAGACCCAGTACTTC. Amino acids: CASSERRTSGSGGKETQYF.

The V and J genes are TRBV6-2 or TRBV6-3 and TRBJ1-5; TRBD1 is a possible D gene (5 bases). V lost 2 bases and J lost 11, with 16 bases in between. From germline, CDR1 is MNHEY and CDR2 SVGEGT. This CDR3 contains 14 residues. CDR3 sequence reads: CASSYGTPLWAQHF. As DNA, the CDR3 is TGTGCCAGCAGTTACGGGACTCCCCTGTGGGCCCAGCATTTT.

V is TRBV5-5 and J is TRBJ2-2; D remains unclear. The V gene's germline CDR1 is SGHKS and CDR2 YYEKEE (reference sequence). V dropped 1 base and J dropped 0 bases, with 7 bases sitting between them. The CDR3 is made up of 15 amino acids. In DNA form, the CDR3 reads TGTGCCAGCAGCTTGCTTCAGGCGAACACCGGGGAGCTGTTTTTT. Protein product: CASSLLQANTGELFF.

This chain connects TRBV7-9 to TRBJ2-3; D gene uncertain. The CDR3 extends over 13 amino acids. The germline V gene has CDR1 SEHNR and CDR2 FQNEAQ (reference sequence). Trimming pared 1 base from V and 6 bases from J, leaving 8 bases between. CDR3 nucleotide sequence: TGTGCCAGCAGCTTAGACCATCGGGATACGCAGTATTTT. Its protein is CASSLDHRDTQYF. Combining the CDR3 with reference TRBV7-9 and TRBJ2-3 gives the whole variable domain DTGVSQNPRHKITKRGQNVTFRCDPISEHNRLYWYRQTLGQGPEFLTYFQNEAQLEKSRLLSDRFSAERPKGSFSTLEIQRTEQGDSAMYLCASSLDHRDTQYFGPGTRLTVL.

The gene calls are TRBV6-2 or TRBV6-3 and TRBJ2-2; TRBD2 matches at 12 bases. This CDR3 has 16 residues. J gave up 5 bases and V 7 bases, and 8 bases lay outside the gene matches. Per the germline V gene, CDR1 is MNHEY and CDR2 is SVGEGT. This CDR3 is CASTPETSGRTGELFF. CDR3 DNA: TGTGCCAGCACCCCGGAAACTAGCGGGAGGACCGGGGAGCTGTTTTTT.

This clone was recorded a few times. The V gene is TRBV7-2, the J gene TRBJ2-7, with a possible D match to TRBD1 (7 bases). Deletions cut 5 bases from V and 10 bases from J, with 21 bases between. The CDR3 sequence is 14 residues long. Germline CDR1 and CDR2: SGHTA and FQGNSA. The CDR3 is CASSALGRGADQYF. The CDR3 region has the DNA TGTGCCAGCAGCGCATTGGGCAGGGGGGCCGATCAGTACTTC.

The chain joins TRBV7-2 to TRBJ1-6; D is unclear. V lost 4 bases and J lost 8, with 9 bases in between. CDR3 length: 13 amino acids. Germline loops: CDR1 SGHTA, CDR2 FQGNSA. The CDR3 region has the DNA TGTGCCAGCAGCTCATCGTACGATTCACCCCTCCACTTT. It encodes CASSSSYDSPLHF.

The J gene is TRBJ2-2, the V gene TRBV30; D is possibly TRBD2 (5 bases). Per germline, CDR1 GTSNPN and CDR2 SVGIG (reference sequence). There are 16 residues in the CDR3. V lost 0 bases and J lost 3, with 14 bases in between. CDR3 bases: TGTGCCTGGAGTGTCGCGAGCGGATGGGACACCGGGGAGCTGTTTTTT. Its protein product is CAWSVASGWDTGELFF.

The genes are TRBV6-5 and TRBJ2-6; D call uncertain. Germline lookup yields CDR1 MNHEY and CDR2 SVGAGI. The CDR3 is made up of 15 amino acids. Trimming left V 6 bases short and J 2 bases short, with 11 bases between. CDR3 DNA sequence: TGTGCCAGCAGATCGGAAGGCGCTGGGGCCAACGTCCTGACTTTC. It yields the protein CASRSEGAGANVLTF.

This chain connects TRBV3-1 (or the pseudogene TRBV3-2) to TRBJ2-7; D tentatively reads TRBD1 or TRBD2 (5 bases each). Germline CDR1 LGHDT, CDR2 YNNKEL (reference sequence). The CDR3 runs 12 residues. Trimming removed 4 bases from V and 7 bases from J, with 11 bases in between. CDR3 nucleotides: TGTGCCAGCAGCCGAGGCGAGGGGGAGCAGTACTTC. Its protein product is CASSRGEGEQYF.

The chain links TRBV11-2 to TRBJ2-7; a weak D match, TRBD2 (5 bases). Trimming left V 5 bases short and J 2 bases short, with 19 bases between. Per germline, CDR1 SGHAT and CDR2 FQNNGV. CDR3 size: 16 residues. CDR3 sequence reads: CASSDTRVGTAYEQYF. The CDR3 bases are TGTGCCAGCAGCGACACTAGGGTCGGAACTGCCTACGAGCAGTACTTC.

CDR3 residues: CASSLSGGYNEQFF. The CDR3 region has the DNA TGTGCCAGCAGTCTCTCCGGGGGCTACAATGAGCAGTTCTTC. The chain links TRBV6-2 or TRBV6-3 to TRBJ2-1; possibly TRBD2 for D (6 bases). CDR1 and CDR2 from the germline V gene are MNHEY and SVGEGT. This CDR3 comprises 14 residues. Trimming pared 5 bases from V and 3 bases from J, leaving 11 bases between.

The chain uses TRBV5-4 and TRBJ1-6; D possibly corresponds to TRBD1 (6 bases). CDR3 length equals 15 residues. With 3 bases removed from V and 6 bases from J, the gap between germline ends came to 13 bases. The germline CDR1 and CDR2 sequences are SGHNT and YYREEE (reference sequence). CDR3 DNA: TGTGCCAGCAGCTCCGGACAGACCCCTAATTCACCCCTCCACTTT. Protein product: CASSSGQTPNSPLHF. The variable domain in full, with the rest retrieved from reference TRBV5-4 and TRBJ1-6, is ETGVTQSPTHLIKTRGQQVTLRCSSQSGHNTVSWYQQALGQGPQFIFQYYREEENGRGNFPPRFSGLQFPNYSSELNVNALELDDSALYLCASSSGQTPNSPLHFGNGTRLTVT.

V usage is TRBV6-5 and J usage is TRBJ1-2, with D tentatively TRBD1 (5 bases). Trimming left V 4 bases short and J 0 bases short, with 15 bases between. CDR3 length: 16 amino acids. Germline V gene lookup returns CDR1 MNHEY and CDR2 SVGAGI. The CDR3 nucleotides are TGTGCCAGCAGTTCAAACCAGCAGGACACTAACTATGGCTACACCTTC. Residues: CASSSNQQDTNYGYTF.

Only a few counts were recorded for this clone. This chain connects TRBV30 to TRBJ2-7; D unresolved. The CDR3 loop spans 15 amino acids. Germline CDR1 reads GTSNPN; CDR2 reads SVGIG (reference sequence). Trimming cost V 0 bases and J 7 bases, with 19 bases left between them. CDR3 DNA: TGTGCCTGGAGTGTATTACATTCCCACTGGGGAGAGCAGTACTTC. Amino acids: CAWSVLHSHWGEQYF.

This clone was observed once. V gene TRBV3-1 (or the pseudogene TRBV3-2) combines with J gene TRBJ1-2, with 11 positions matching TRBD1. Germline V lookup: CDR1 LGHDT, CDR2 YNNKEL (reference sequence). The CDR3 loop spans 13 amino acids. The V gene end was trimmed by 4 bases and the J gene end by 11 bases; junction bases not matched to a gene: 6. The CDR3 region has the DNA TGTGCCAGCAGCCTGGACAGGGGGCTGGGATACACCTTC. Its protein is CASSLDRGLGYTF.

This clone came up once. The chain uses TRBV7-8 and TRBJ2-1, with 8 positions matching TRBD2. V was pared by 8 bases and J by 7 bases, with 10 bases of the junction left unmatched. CDR3 length equals 14 residues. Germline CDR1 reads SGHVS; CDR2 reads FQNEAQ. CDR3 region: CASQAGVNWNEQFF. CDR3 DNA sequence: TGTGCCAGCCAAGCGGGAGTAAATTGGAATGAGCAGTTCTTC.

The chain recombines TRBV24-1 with TRBJ2-7, with 7 positions matching TRBD1. The V segment lost 3 bases and the J segment 2 bases; nucleotides outside the gene matches: 9. Per germline, CDR1 KGHDR and CDR2 SFDVKD. CDR3 size: 16 residues. As DNA, the CDR3 is TGTGCCACCAGTGATACGGCACAGGGGCCGGCCTACGAGCAGTACTTC. Protein: CATSDTAQGPAYEQYF.

V and J are TRBV7-2 and TRBJ2-7, with D maybe TRBD2 (6 bases). V lost 2 bases and J 7 bases, leaving 18 bases between the germline ends. Germline V CDR1 and CDR2: SGHTA, FQGNSA. This CDR3 is built from 15 residues. CDR3 in amino acids: CASSLRWDSVSEQYF. As DNA, the CDR3 is TGTGCCAGCAGCTTAAGGTGGGACTCCGTAAGTGAGCAGTACTTC.

This chain links TRBV4-1 with TRBJ2-5; 7 bases are a match to TRBD2. Losses at the gene ends were 0 bases for V and 2 bases for J; bases not matched to a gene: 3. CDR1 is MGHRA and CDR2 is YSYEKL in the germline V gene. This CDR3 region has 15 residues. In nucleotides, the CDR3 is TGCGCCAGCAGCCAAGATGGAGCGGGGCAAGAGACCCAGTACTTC. This gives the protein CASSQDGAGQETQYF.

V usage is TRBV2 and J usage is TRBJ1-5; 7 nucleotides match TRBD1. Germline loops: CDR1 SNHLY, CDR2 FYNNEI. J was trimmed by 2 bases and V by 3 bases; bases with no gene match: 1. This CDR3 is 14 amino acids long. CDR3 nucleotide sequence: TGTGCCAGCAGTGACACAGGGGGCAATCAGCCCCAGCATTTT. It encodes CASSDTGGNQPQHF.

This chain joins TRBV9 and TRBJ2-7, with D possibly being TRBD1 or TRBD2 (6 bases each). Germline CDR1 and CDR2: SGDLS and YYNGEE. The CDR3 has 16 residues. V lost 4 bases and J lost 2, with 19 bases in between. CDR3 coding DNA: TGTGCCAGCAGCCCAACCCTCGGGGGCGCAACCTACGAGCAGTACTTC. It is translated as CASSPTLGGATYEQYF.

The genes are TRBV28 and TRBJ1-1; possibly TRBD1 for D (5 bases). V was cut by 8 bases and J by 11 bases, with 21 bases left in between. The germline CDR1 and CDR2 sequences are MDHEN and SYDVKM. CDR3 size: 13 residues. The CDR3: CASLHPGGTVAFF. The CDR3 DNA reads TGTGCCAGCCTGCACCCCGGCGGGACTGTCGCTTTCTTT.

The CDR3 sequence is CASQGAANEKLFF. The CDR3 DNA sequence: TGTGCCAGCCAGGGGGCGGCTAATGAAAAACTGTTTTTT. This sequence joins TRBV27 and TRBJ1-4, with TRBD1 matching over 8 bases. V shed 8 bases and J 3 bases; nucleotides not matched to a gene: 2. The CDR3 has 13 residues. CDR1 MNHEY and CDR2 SMNVEV come from the germline V gene (reference sequence).

The gene calls are TRBV5-1 and TRBJ2-5; D tentatively fits TRBD1 or TRBD2 (6 bases each). The CDR3 is made up of 13 amino acids. Germline lookup yields CDR1 SGHRS and CDR2 YFSETQ. The V gene lost 2 bases and the J gene lost 5 bases, with 10 bases spanning the gap. CDR3 sequence reads: CASSFGGEETQYF. For the CDR3, the DNA is TGCGCCAGCAGCTTCGGGGGCGAGGAGACCCAGTACTTC.

The rearrangement uses TRBV19 and TRBJ2-7; tentative D call: TRBD2 (6 bases). The CDR3 length is 15 residues. CDR1 and CDR2 (germline): LNHDA, SQIVND (reference sequence). Trimming removed 1 base from V and 0 bases from J, with 10 bases in between. In DNA form, the CDR3 reads TGTGCCAGTAGTATAGTCGCGGGACGCTCCTACGAGCAGTACTTC. Translated: CASSIVAGRSYEQYF.

The chain employs TRBV30 and TRBJ2-3; the match to TRBD2 covers 8 bases. V was pared by 0 bases and J by 5 bases, with 7 bases of the junction left unmatched. The CDR3 runs 15 residues. Germline-derived CDR1 and CDR2 are GTSNPN and SVGIG (reference sequence). CDR3 residues: CAWSVSGSRLDTQYF. In DNA, the CDR3 is TGTGCCTGGAGTGTAAGCGGGAGTAGGTTAGATACGCAGTATTTT.

The rearrangement links TRBV28 to TRBJ1-5; perhaps TRBD1 as D (5 bases). Germline V lookup: CDR1 MDHEN, CDR2 SYDVKM. The length of the CDR3 is 15 residues. V was shortened by 5 bases and J by 0 bases, with 11 bases between the two germline ends. The CDR3 DNA follows: TGTGCCAGCAGTACGGACACTTATAGCAATCAGCCCCAGCATTTT. Residues: CASSTDTYSNQPQHF.

J is TRBJ2-5 and V is TRBV10-3, with 7 bases lining up with TRBD1. Germline V CDR1 and CDR2: ENHRY, SYGVKD. This CDR3 has 20 amino acids. With 6 bases clipped from V and 4 bases from J, the junction kept 26 bases outside the gene matches. The CDR3 spells CAISQGPPTGTAPLRETQYF. The CDR3, as DNA: TGTGCCATCAGCCAGGGGCCACCTACCGGGACAGCCCCTCTACGAGAGACCCAGTACTTC.

Worth noting for this clone: This sample includes further DNA sequences coding for the same CDR3. The V and J genes are TRBV9 and TRBJ2-1; 8 bases agree with TRBD2. V shed 2 bases and J 1 base; nucleotides not matched to a gene: 2. The CDR3 consists of 15 residues. CDR1 and CDR2 from the germline V gene are SGDLS and YYNGEE. The CDR3 DNA reads as TGTGCCAGCAGCGTCAGCGGGAGTTCCTACAATGAGCAGTTCTTC. Translated, it gives CASSVSGSSYNEQFF.